A single sample gave rise to the 30 T cell receptor beta chains below, sequenced in a study of shared clonotypes between healthy human individuals. Sequencing used immunoSEQ multiplex PCR; TCRdb keeps in-frame clones, though not all of them. Of some 2,000,000 clones in the sample, under 97% are singletons; the top ten hold 0.13%. The sample was naive CD4+ T cells sorted from blood. Described subset: CD45RA+ positively selected. The origin of the receptors is a man aged 18 to 29 in good health.

The chain employs TRBV5-8 and TRBJ1-6, with 8 bases identical to TRBD1. The CDR3 contains 16 residues. Trimming cost V 4 bases and J 7 bases; bases outside gene matches: 10. Germline V CDR1 and CDR2: SGHTS, YDEGEE. The CDR3 spells CASSAARGQANSPLHF. CDR3 bases: TGTGCCAGCAGCGCAGCCAGGGGACAGGCGAATTCACCCCTCCACTTT.

The chain recombines TRBV7-2 with TRBJ2-7; D gene ambiguous. This CDR3 comprises 14 residues. Germline CDR1 reads SGHTA; CDR2 reads FQGNSA. The germline V and J ends were trimmed by 5 bases and 3 bases, with 14 bases remaining between them. The CDR3 nucleotides are TGTGCCAGCAGCGAAGCCCCAATTTACTACGAGCAGTACTTC. It codes for CASSEAPIYYEQYF.

The chain is built from TRBV2 and TRBJ1-1; D ambiguous. V was clipped by 5 bases and J by 3 bases, with 13 bases between them. The germline gives CDR1 SNHLY, CDR2 FYNNEI. The CDR3 is 14 residues long. CDR3 amino acids: CASSKTLGDTEAFF. CDR3 in DNA: TGTGCCAGCAGTAAGACCCTCGGTGACACTGAAGCTTTCTTT.

On this clone itself: This specimen includes other DNA sequences encoding the same CDR3. The chain carries TRBV7-9 and TRBJ1-5; no clear D gene. The germline V and J ends were trimmed by 3 bases and 1 base, with 4 bases remaining between them. Germline CDR1 and CDR2: SEHNR and FQNEAQ (reference sequence). The CDR3 totals 13 residues. The CDR3 is CASSFTSNQPQHF. CDR3 nucleotide sequence: TGTGCCAGCAGCTTCACGAGCAATCAGCCCCAGCATTTT.

The chain employs TRBV5-4 and TRBJ1-2; D gene unclear. The CDR3 length is 15 residues. Trimming removed 4 bases at V and 2 bases at J, with 15 bases between. The germline V gene has CDR1 SGHNT and CDR2 YYREEE (reference sequence). The CDR3 DNA is TGTGCCAGCAGCCCGGAGCCGGGCCTAAACTATGGCTACACCTTC. The encoded protein is CASSPEPGLNYGYTF.

The chain employs TRBV4-3 and TRBJ1-1; possibly TRBD1 for D (6 bases). This CDR3 is 16 amino acids long. Germline V CDR1 and CDR2: LGHNA, YSLEER. Trimming removed 0 bases from V and 1 base from J, with 12 bases in between. The CDR3 region has the DNA TGCGCCAGCAGCCAAGAAGGTTGGGGGCCGAACACTGAAGCTTTCTTT. It translates to CASSQEGWGPNTEAFF.

The chain has TRBV30 and TRBJ2-5; TRBD2 might be the D (6 bases). Deletions cut 3 bases from V and 5 bases from J, with 10 bases between. CDR1 and CDR2 (germline): GTSNPN, SVGIG (reference sequence). The CDR3 length is 12 residues. This CDR3 is CAWSWAGETQYF. For the CDR3, the DNA is TGTGCCTGGAGCTGGGCGGGGGAGACCCAGTACTTC.

Regarding this clone: Within the sample, other DNA sequences also encode this same CDR3. The chain combines TRBV30 with TRBJ2-7; the D gene is possibly TRBD1 (5 bases). Germline V lookup: CDR1 GTSNPN, CDR2 SVGIG (reference sequence). The CDR3 has 12 residues. The V end was cut by 2 bases, the J end by 4 bases, with 9 bases between. The CDR3 nucleotides are TGTGCCTGGAGTCCAACAGGTTACGAGCAGTACTTC. Protein product: CAWSPTGYEQYF.

The rearrangement links TRBV10-2 to TRBJ2-3, with D perhaps matching TRBD2 (6 bases). CDR3 length: 16 amino acids. Germline CDR1 and CDR2: WSHSY and SAAADI. V gave up 3 bases and J gave up 2 bases, with 15 bases separating them. CDR3: CASSEIAVSPTDTQYF. In nucleotides, the CDR3 is TGCGCCAGCAGTGAAATAGCGGTATCCCCCACAGATACGCAGTATTTT.

The chain employs TRBV5-6 and TRBJ1-6; 10 bases are a match to TRBD1. CDR3 size: 16 residues. V lost 0 bases to trimming and J lost 10 bases; unmatched junction nucleotides: 7. Germline lookup yields CDR1 SGHDT and CDR2 YYEEEE. CDR3 loop: CASSLVDRGPLSPLHF. DNA for the CDR3: TGTGCCAGCAGCTTGGTCGACAGGGGGCCATTATCACCCCTCCACTTT.

This chain links TRBV7-2 with TRBJ2-7, with 7 bases identical to TRBD2. This CDR3 is 15 amino acids long. The trim removed 8 bases at V and 7 bases at J, leaving 17 bases unmatched. Germline loops: CDR1 SGHTA, CDR2 FQGNSA. The CDR3 nucleotides are TGTGCCAGCTCCTCCCGGGCGGCGGGAGTGGTGGAGCAGTACTTC. It yields the protein CASSSRAAGVVEQYF. The variable domain in full, with the rest retrieved from reference TRBV7-2 and TRBJ2-7, is GAGVSQSPSNKVTEKGKDVELRCDPISGHTALYWYRQSLGQGLEFLIYFQGNSAPDKSGLPSDRFSAERTGGSVSTLTIQRTQQEDSAVYLCASSSRAAGVVEQYFGPGTRLTVT.

The rearrangement joins TRBV7-2 to TRBJ2-2, with D possibly TRBD2 on 5 matching bases. The CDR3 consists of 15 residues. The V gene's germline CDR1 is SGHTA and CDR2 FQGNSA. Trimming left V 1 base short and J 8 bases short, with 14 bases between. This CDR3 reads CASSLVSATTGELFF. Written as DNA, the CDR3 is TGTGCCAGCAGCTTAGTTAGCGCCACTACTGGGGAGCTGTTTTTT.

The chain is built from TRBV9 and TRBJ2-1; 12 bases fit TRBD1. This CDR3 spans 16 amino acids. Trimming took 2 bases from V and 7 from J; bases not matched to a gene: 7. Germline V gives CDR1 SGDLS, CDR2 YYNGEE. The CDR3 DNA is TGTGCCAGCAGCGTTCACCGGGACAGGGGGCTTAATGAGCAGTTCTTC. This sequence encodes CASSVHRDRGLNEQFF.

The chain links TRBV5-4 to TRBJ1-3; D unclear. The germline CDR1 and CDR2 sequences are SGHNT and YYREEE (reference sequence). The CDR3 spans 15 residues. Trimming took off 0 bases at V and 4 bases at J, with 11 bases between the two ends. CDR3: CASSLGGKAGNTIYF. CDR3 sequence (DNA): TGTGCCAGCAGCTTGGGTGGGAAGGCAGGAAACACCATATATTTT.

About this clone: This same CDR3 is encoded by further DNA sequences in the sample. The chain couples TRBV6-5 to TRBJ1-2; 10 bases are a match to TRBD1. The CDR3 is 13 amino acids. Germline V gene data show CDR1 as MNHEY and CDR2 as SVGAGI. J gave up 4 bases and V 6 bases, and 2 bases lay outside the gene matches. CDR3 sequence reads: CASSRTGGYGYTF. CDR3 bases: TGTGCCAGCAGCCGGACAGGGGGCTATGGCTACACCTTC.

The chain combines TRBV5-6 with TRBJ2-3; D call uncertain. CDR3 length: 13 amino acids. V was trimmed by 4 bases and J by 5 bases, leaving 11 bases between them. Germline CDR1 SGHDT, CDR2 YYEEEE. In nucleotides, the CDR3 is TGTGCCAGCAGCCCCCGGGCCCGAGATACGCAGTATTTT. It is translated as CASSPRARDTQYF.

This rearrangement joins TRBV5-4 to TRBJ2-5; 9 bases match TRBD2. CDR1 is SGHNT, CDR2 YYREEE, per germline (reference sequence). Trimming removed 0 bases from V and 1 base from J; junction bases left unmatched: 4. The CDR3 has 16 residues. CDR3 bases: TGTGCCAGCAGCTTGGAAGTTAGCGGGGGCCAAGAGACCCAGTACTTC. Protein: CASSLEVSGGQETQYF.

CDR3 sequence: CASMGRRTGWGETQYF. CDR3 coding DNA: TGTGCCAGCATGGGAAGGAGGACCGGGTGGGGAGAGACCCAGTACTTC. This chain links TRBV6-4 with TRBJ2-5, with D tentatively TRBD2 (5 bases). V was trimmed by 7 bases and J by 4 bases, leaving 22 bases between them. This CDR3 region has 16 residues. CDR1 MRHNA and CDR2 SNTAGT come from the germline V gene.

The chain recombines TRBV18 with TRBJ1-2, with 7 bases that match TRBD1. The CDR3 length is 16 residues. V shed 6 bases, J shed 4 bases, and the junction held 14 bases outside the gene matches. CDR1 is KGHSH and CDR2 is LQKENI in the germline V gene. The CDR3 bases are TGTGCCAGCTCGCCCGTCGCAGGGGGGGACCTCTATGGCTACACCTTC. This codes for CASSPVAGGDLYGYTF. Full variable domain (remainder filled in from reference TRBV18 and TRBJ1-2): NAGVMQNPRHLVRRRGQEARLRCSPMKGHSHVYWYRQLPEEGLKFMVYLQKENIIDESGMPKERFSAEFPKEGPSILRIQQVVRGDSAAYFCASSPVAGGDLYGYTFGSGTRLTVV.

This chain connects TRBV2 to TRBJ1-4; D is perhaps TRBD1 (5 bases). The V gene lost 8 bases and the J gene lost 8 bases, with 21 bases spanning the gap. Germline loops: CDR1 SNHLY, CDR2 FYNNEI. The CDR3 consists of 15 residues. CDR3 coding DNA: TGTGCCAGCGTTCGTTTAGGGCAGGGAGACGAAAAACTGTTTTTT. This sequence encodes CASVRLGQGDEKLFF.

The chain is built from TRBV5-1 and TRBJ2-5; 9 bases line up with TRBD1. Germline V CDR1 and CDR2: SGHRS, YFSETQ. This CDR3 has 14 residues. V dropped 3 bases and J dropped 5; count of bases not matched to a gene: 5. In DNA, the CDR3 is TGCGCCAGCAGCTCTGGACAGGGGTGGGAGACCCAGTACTTC. The encoded protein is CASSSGQGWETQYF.

J is TRBJ1-1 and V is TRBV6-6; D is uncertain. CDR1 is MNHNY, CDR2 SVGAGI, per germline (reference sequence). V was clipped by 2 bases and J by 5 bases, with 9 bases between them. This CDR3 comprises 13 residues. This CDR3 is CASSYGLRTEAFF. The CDR3, as DNA: TGTGCCAGCAGTTACGGGTTACGTACTGAAGCTTTCTTT.

The chain links TRBV10-1 to TRBJ2-1; possibly TRBD2 for D (5 bases). V lost 8 bases and J lost 0, with 11 bases in between. Germline CDR1 is WNHNN and CDR2 is SYGVQD (reference sequence). This CDR3 is built from 14 residues. In DNA form, the CDR3 reads TGCGCCAGCGGCCTCAGCGGCTCCTACAATGAGCAGTTCTTC. Translated, it gives CASGLSGSYNEQFF.

With regard to this clone: Other DNA sequences in this sample translate to the same CDR3. The rearrangement joins TRBV30 to TRBJ1-4, with a possible D match to TRBD1 (5 bases). The germline CDR1 and CDR2 sequences are GTSNPN and SVGIG (reference sequence). This CDR3 spans 13 amino acids. The V and J ends lost 2 bases and 3 bases respectively, with 7 bases between them. CDR3 DNA sequence: TGTGCCTGGAGTCGACAGTCTAATGAAAAACTGTTTTTT. Protein sequence: CAWSRQSNEKLFF.

The chain combines TRBV5-1 with TRBJ2-3, with 9 positions matching TRBD1. The V gene end was trimmed by 0 bases and the J gene end by 4 bases; junction bases not matched to a gene: 3. Germline V gives CDR1 SGHRS, CDR2 YFSETQ. This CDR3 region has 15 residues. The CDR3 nucleotides read TGCGCCAGCAGCTTGGGGGACAGGGTCCCAGATACGCAGTATTTT. It specifies CASSLGDRVPDTQYF.

The chain couples TRBV6-1 to TRBJ2-1, with 9 bases fitting TRBD2. CDR1 and CDR2 (germline): MNHNS, SASEGT. The ends lost 3 bases at V and 4 bases at J; junction bases unmatched: 10. This CDR3 has 17 residues. In nucleotides, the CDR3 is TGTGCCAGCAGTGATCCCTTCCTAGCGGGGATTTACAATGAGCAGTTCTTC. This gives the protein CASSDPFLAGIYNEQFF.

CDR3 in amino acids: CASSGARDSARPLHF. The CDR3 DNA follows: TGTGCCAGCAGTGGCGCCCGGGACTCAGCCCGTCCCCTCCACTTT. The chain combines TRBV2 with TRBJ1-6, with D possibly matching TRBD1 (5 bases). Germline CDR1 SNHLY, CDR2 FYNNEI. Deletions cut 4 bases from V and 13 bases from J, with 20 bases between. The CDR3 is made up of 15 amino acids.

The V call is TRBV4-1, the J call TRBJ2-7, with 7 bases aligning to TRBD1. The length of the CDR3 is 15 residues. Germline V gene sequence: CDR1 MGHRA, CDR2 YSYEKL. The V segment lost 1 base and the J segment 0 bases; nucleotides outside the gene matches: 3. CDR3 in amino acids: CASSQGTGVSYEQYF. CDR3 DNA sequence: TGCGCCAGCAGCCAAGGAACAGGGGTCTCCTACGAGCAGTACTTC.

The chain uses TRBV6-5 and TRBJ1-1; D gene unclear. This CDR3 spans 16 amino acids. Trimming removed 0 bases at V and 1 base at J, with 12 bases between. Germline CDR1 MNHEY, CDR2 SVGAGI. CDR3 nucleotides: TGTGCCAGCAGTTACTCGAGCGCGGAGTCGAACACTGAAGCTTTCTTT. The encoded protein is CASSYSSAESNTEAFF.

The CDR3 DNA sequence: TGTGCCAGCAGCCTAGATGGGACAGGGAAATCTGGAAACACCATATATTTT. Translating it yields CASSLDGTGKSGNTIYF. The chain couples TRBV7-9 to TRBJ1-3, with TRBD1 matching 9 bases. Germline trimming cut 5 bases from V and 1 base from J; bases unmatched to any gene: 9. Germline V gives CDR1 SEHNR, CDR2 FQNEAQ (reference sequence). The CDR3 is 17 amino acids.